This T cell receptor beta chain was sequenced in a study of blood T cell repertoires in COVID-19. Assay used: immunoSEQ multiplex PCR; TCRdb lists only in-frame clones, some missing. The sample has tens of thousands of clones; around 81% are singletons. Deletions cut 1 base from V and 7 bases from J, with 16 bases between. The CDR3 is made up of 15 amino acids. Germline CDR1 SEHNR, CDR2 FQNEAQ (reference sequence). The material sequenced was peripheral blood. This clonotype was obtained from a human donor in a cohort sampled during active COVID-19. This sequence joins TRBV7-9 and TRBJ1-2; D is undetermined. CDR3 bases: TGTGCCAGCAGCTTAGATTGGTCGGAGCTCGCTGGCTACACCTTC. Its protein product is CASSLDWSELAGYTF. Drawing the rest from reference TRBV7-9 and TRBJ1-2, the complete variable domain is DTGVSQNPRHKITKRGQNVTFRCDPISEHNRLYWYRQTLGQGPEFLTYFQNEAQLEKSRLLSDRFSAERPKGSFSTLEIQRTEQGDSAMYLCASSLDWSELAGYTFGSGTRLTVV.